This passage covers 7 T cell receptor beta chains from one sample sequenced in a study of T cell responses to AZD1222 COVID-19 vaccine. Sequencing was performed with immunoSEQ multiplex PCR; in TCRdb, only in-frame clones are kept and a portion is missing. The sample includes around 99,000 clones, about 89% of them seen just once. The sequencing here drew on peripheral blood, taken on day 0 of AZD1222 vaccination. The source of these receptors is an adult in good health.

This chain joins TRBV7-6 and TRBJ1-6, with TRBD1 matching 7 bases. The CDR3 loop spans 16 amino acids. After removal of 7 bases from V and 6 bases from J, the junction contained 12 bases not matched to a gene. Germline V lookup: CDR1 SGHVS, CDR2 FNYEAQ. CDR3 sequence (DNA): TGTGCCAGCAAAGGTATGCAGGGGGGCCCTAATTCACCCCTCCACTTT. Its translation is CASKGMQGGPNSPLHF.

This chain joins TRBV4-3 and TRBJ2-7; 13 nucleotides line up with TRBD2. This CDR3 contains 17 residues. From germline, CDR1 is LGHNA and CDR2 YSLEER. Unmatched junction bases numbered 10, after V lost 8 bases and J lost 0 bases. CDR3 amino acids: CASPIPGLAGFSYEQYF. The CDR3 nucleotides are TGCGCCAGCCCAATTCCGGGACTAGCGGGGTTCTCCTACGAGCAGTACTTC.

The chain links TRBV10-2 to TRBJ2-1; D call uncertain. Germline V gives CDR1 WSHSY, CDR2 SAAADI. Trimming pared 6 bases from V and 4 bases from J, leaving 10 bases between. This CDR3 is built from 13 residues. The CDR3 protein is CASSGRLYNEQFF. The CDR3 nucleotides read TGCGCCAGCAGCGGCAGACTGTACAATGAGCAGTTCTTC.

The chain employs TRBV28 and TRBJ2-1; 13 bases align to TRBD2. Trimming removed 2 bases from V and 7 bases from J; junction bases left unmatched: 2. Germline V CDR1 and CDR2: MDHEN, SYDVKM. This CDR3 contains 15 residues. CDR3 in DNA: TGTGCCAGCAGTTTAACTAGCGGGAGGGTTAATGAGCAGTTCTTC. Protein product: CASSLTSGRVNEQFF.

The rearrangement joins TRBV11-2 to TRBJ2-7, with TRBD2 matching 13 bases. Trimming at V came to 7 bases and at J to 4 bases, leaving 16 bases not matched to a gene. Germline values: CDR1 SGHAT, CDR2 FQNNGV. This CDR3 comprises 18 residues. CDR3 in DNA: TGTGCCAGCATCGAACAGGGGTTGGGGACTAGCGGGAATTACGAGCAGTACTTC. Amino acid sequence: CASIEQGLGTSGNYEQYF.

The CDR3 region has the DNA TGTGCCAGCAGACTAGACAGAAATGAGCAGTTCTTC. Protein product: CASRLDRNEQFF. The V call is TRBV7-9, the J call TRBJ2-1, with D perhaps given as TRBD1 or TRBD2 (5 bases each). The V end lost 6 bases, the J end lost 7 bases, and 10 bases lay between the germline ends. This CDR3 comprises 12 residues. Germline assignment: CDR1 SEHNR and CDR2 FQNEAQ (reference sequence).

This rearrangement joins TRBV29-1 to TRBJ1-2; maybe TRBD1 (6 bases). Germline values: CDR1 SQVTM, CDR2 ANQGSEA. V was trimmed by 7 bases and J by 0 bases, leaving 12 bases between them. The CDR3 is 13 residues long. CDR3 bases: TGCAGCGCGCAAGGGGGAGCTAACTATGGCTACACCTTC. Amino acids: CSAQGGANYGYTF.